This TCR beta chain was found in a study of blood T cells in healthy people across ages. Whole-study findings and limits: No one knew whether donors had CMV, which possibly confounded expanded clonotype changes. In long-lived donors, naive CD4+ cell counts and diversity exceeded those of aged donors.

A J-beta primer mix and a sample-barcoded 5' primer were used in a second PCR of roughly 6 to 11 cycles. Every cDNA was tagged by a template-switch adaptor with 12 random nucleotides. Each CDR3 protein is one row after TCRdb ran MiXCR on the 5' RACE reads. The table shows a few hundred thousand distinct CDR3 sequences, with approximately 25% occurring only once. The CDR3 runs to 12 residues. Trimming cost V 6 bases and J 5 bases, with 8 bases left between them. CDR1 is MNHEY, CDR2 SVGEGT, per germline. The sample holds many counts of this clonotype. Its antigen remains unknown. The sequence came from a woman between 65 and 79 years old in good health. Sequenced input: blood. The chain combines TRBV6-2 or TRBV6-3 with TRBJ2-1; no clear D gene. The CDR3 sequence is CASSRRDNEQFF. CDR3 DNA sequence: TGTGCCAGCAGCCGTAGAGACAATGAGCAGTTCTTC.